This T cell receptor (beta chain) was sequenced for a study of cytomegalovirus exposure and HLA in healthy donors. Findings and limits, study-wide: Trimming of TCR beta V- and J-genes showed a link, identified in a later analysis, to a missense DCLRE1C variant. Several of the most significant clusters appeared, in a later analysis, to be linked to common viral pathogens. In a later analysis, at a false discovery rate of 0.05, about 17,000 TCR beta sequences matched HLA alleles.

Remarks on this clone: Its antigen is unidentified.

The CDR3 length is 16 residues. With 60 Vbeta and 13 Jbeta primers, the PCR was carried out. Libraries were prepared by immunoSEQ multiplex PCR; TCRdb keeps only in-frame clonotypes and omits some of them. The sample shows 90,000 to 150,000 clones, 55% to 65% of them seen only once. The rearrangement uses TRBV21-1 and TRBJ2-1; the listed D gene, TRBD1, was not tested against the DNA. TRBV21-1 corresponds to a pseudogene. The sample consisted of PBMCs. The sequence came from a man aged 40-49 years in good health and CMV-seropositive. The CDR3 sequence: CASSTRQVPLLNEQFF. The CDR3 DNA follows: TGTGCCAGCAGCACCCGACAGGTACCTCTTCTTAATGAGCAGTTCTTC.